This record covers a single T cell receptor beta chain. Its antigen is unknown. This CDR3 is 15 amino acids long. Trimming shortened V by 4 bases and J by 3 bases, and 13 bases separated the two germline ends. In germline, CDR1 is SGHRS, CDR2 YFSETQ. The data belong to a study of shared clonotypes between healthy human individuals. Study-wide points: Some clonotypes were shared by all four sorted-subset donors, while others were not shared. The non-shared ones had lower generation probabilities than the shared ones.

TCRdb's copy holds only in-frame clones and misses some; the assay was immunoSEQ multiplex PCR. This repertoire shows under 2,500,000 clones, approximately 95% found once; its top ten account for roughly 0.13%. This chain connects TRBV5-1 to TRBJ1-4; D not certain. Sequenced input: naive CD4+ T cells sorted from blood. Regarding subset: CD45RA+ positively selected. This receptor was taken from a man aged 18 to 29 in good health. In DNA, the CDR3 is TGCGCCAGCAGCACGGTCCCGGCGGCTAATGAAAAACTGTTTTTT. Translation: CASSTVPAANEKLFF.